These T cell receptor beta chains were read from a single sample in a study of shared clonotypes between healthy human individuals. The assay was immunoSEQ multiplex PCR, and TCRdb's table has in-frame clones only and misses some. This table holds millions of clones, 85% to 95% found once. Specimen: naive CD4+ T cells sorted from blood. All receptors derive from a man between 18 and 29 years old in good health. CDR3s include the opening cysteine and the closing phenylalanine or tryptophan. A D gene is named only where the DNA matches it firmly. Size is stated for part of the rows, as once, few or many counts, or as a class when the clone is expanded.

j_call	d_call	cdr3_length	clone_size	v_call	cdr3_nt	cdr3_aa
TRBJ2-3	.	11	.	TRBV7-2	TGTGCCAGCAGTGTGGATTATACGCAGTATTTT	CASSVDYTQYF
TRBJ1-4	.	13	.	TRBV2	TGTGCCAGCAGCCCTAACAGGCCTGAAAAACTGTTTTTT	CASSPNRPEKLFF
TRBJ2-4	TRBD1	18	.	TRBV11-2	TGTGCCAGCAGCTTAGACCAGACAGGGGGCCACCTCCCCTACATTCAGTACTTC	CASSLDQTGGHLPYIQYF
TRBJ1-1	TRBD1	13	.	TRBV29-1	TGCAGCGGGGGACAGGCGGCGAACACTGAAGCTTTCTTT	CSGGQAANTEAFF
TRBJ2-2	.	13	.	TRBV30	TGTGCCTGGAGTGGACAGGCCCCCGGGGAGCTGTTTTTT	CAWSGQAPGELFF
TRBJ1-1	.	12	.	TRBV10-3	TGTGCCATCAGTGTCGGACACGCCGAAGCTTTCTTT	CAISVGHAEAFF
TRBJ2-5	.	13	once	TRBV18	TGTGCCAGCTCAGGTGGGATCCAAGAGACCCAGTACTTC	CASSGGIQETQYF
TRBJ2-7	TRBD2	14	once	TRBV10-3	TGTGCCACCCGGCAAGGAGCGGGAGTGTACGAGCAGTACTTC	CATRQGAGVYEQYF
TRBJ2-1	.	17	.	TRBV14	TGTGCCAGCAGCCAAGATATAGGGTCAGTTTCCTACAATGAGCAGTTCTTC	CASSQDIGSVSYNEQFF
TRBJ1-5	TRBD1	18	.	TRBV5-6	TGTGCCAGCAGCCCAAGAGACAGGGGTAAAGGTTTCAATCAGCCCCAGCATTTT	CASSPRDRGKGFNQPQHF
TRBJ2-5	.	15	.	TRBV5-4	TGTGCCAGCAGCTTGGGGGGTGTCTTCCACGAGACCCAGTACTTC	CASSLGGVFHETQYF
TRBJ2-1	.	17	.	TRBV28	TGTGCCACCAAGGGCGGGGTCCTTCTAAGCTCCTACAATGAGCAGTTCTTC	CATKGGVLLSSYNEQFF
TRBJ1-2	.	15	few	TRBV28	TGTGCCAGCAGTTTACAACAGGGTGGGAGCTACGGCTACACCTTC	CASSLQQGGSYGYTF
TRBJ2-7	TRBD2	17	.	TRBV15	TGTGCCACCAGCAGATCTACTAGCGGAAGGAGCTCCTACGAGCAGTACTTC	CATSRSTSGRSSYEQYF